A single T cell receptor beta chain is shown here with its context. Antigen specificity is unknown. The CDR3 has 14 residues. Germline values: CDR1 SGDLS, CDR2 YYNGEE. Between the trimmed V and J ends, which lost 6 bases and 0 bases, there was a span of 12 bases. The data were taken from a study of T-cell memory formation after mild COVID-19. Study information: Most TCR clusters belonged to a single donor.

5'RACE, which relied on constant-segment primers, yielded TCR alpha and TCR beta cDNA libraries carrying sample barcodes and UMIs. From the 5' RACE reads, TCRdb called clonotypes with MiXCR, one entry per CDR3 protein. The data show 550,000 to 600,000 distinct CDR3 sequences, less than 25% seen once. Points from the study as a whole: Unconfirmed was the SARS-CoV-2 specificity of second-wave clones that peaked on day 37.

Sequences were obtained from PBMCs or a T cell subset sorted from them (not recorded which). The chain has TRBV9 and TRBJ1-1; no clear D. The TCR originated in an adult woman who had mild COVID-19 (a few samples of this study predate the infection). Cell type and time point are not known. This chain's CDR3 is CASTPNQMNTEAFF. The CDR3 DNA sequence: TGTGCCAGCACCCCGAACCAGATGAACACTGAAGCTTTCTTT.